This T cell receptor (beta chain) is from a study of cytomegalovirus exposure and HLA in healthy donors. Findings and caveats of the study: It has been reported that TCR beta sequences accurately predicted the HLA-A and HLA-B alleles of most subjects. What a later analysis reportedly showed was that an Asian-associated ancestry cluster had fewer N-insertions than the roughly 670-donor mean.

It was with 60 Vbeta and 13 Jbeta primers that the PCR ran. The table came from immunoSEQ multiplex PCR; TCRdb's copy has only in-frame clones and leaves some out. The sample records roughly 180,000 clones, about four fifths being singletons. The germline V gene has CDR1 SGHRS and CDR2 YFSETQ. The V segment lost 3 bases and the J segment 8 bases; nucleotides outside the gene matches: 8. The CDR3 is 15 residues long. As concerns this clone: As yet, its antigen is unknown.

This receptor was obtained from a female donor in good health and CMV-seronegative. The sequencing input was PBMCs. The chain links TRBV5-1 to TRBJ2-1, with 10 bases that match TRBD1. CDR3 nucleotides: TGCGCCAGCAGCTGGACAGGGGGAATGAGGGATGAGCAGTTCTTC. Amino acid sequence: CASSWTGGMRDEQFF.